This T cell receptor (beta chain) was captured in a study of T cell responses to AZD1222 COVID-19 vaccine. Study outcomes and limitations: White British people made up most donors, females outnumbered males, and clonal diversity was possibly underestimated. Samples come after the peak T cell response, not at day 14.

The CDR3 runs to 15 residues. CDR1 and CDR2 from the germline V gene are GTSNPN and SVGIG (reference sequence). Trimming shortened V by 1 base and J by 3 bases, and 13 bases separated the two germline ends. Turning to this clone: Its antigen is undetermined.

Generated by immunoSEQ multiplex PCR, the TCRdb table keeps only in-frame clones and is missing some. The sample yields 140,000 or so clones, 89% seen once. The rearrangement uses TRBV30 and TRBJ2-1; D possibly corresponds to TRBD2 (6 bases). Sequencing was performed on peripheral blood, taken on day 0 of AZD1222 vaccination. This sequence originates from an adult in good health. In nucleotides, the CDR3 is TGTGCCTGGAGTGCGAAGGGGCGGGACTACAATGAGCAGTTCTTC. This translates into CAWSAKGRDYNEQFF.